The sequence of this TCR beta chain was determined in a study of identical twins. Study-wide results and limits: Weaker excess twin sharing was observed in beta out-of-frame sequences. Insertions ran lower in abundant cord blood beta clonotypes, though not in memory repertoires.

On this clonotype: The antigen remains undetermined.

The CDR3 runs to 13 residues. V lost 0 bases and J lost 3, with 9 bases in between. CDR1 DFQATT and CDR2 SNEGSKA come from the germline V gene (reference sequence). A template switching step contributed a universal primer site, while unique molecular identifiers were present in the cDNA. MiXCR was run by TCRdb on the 5' RACE reads, yielding one entry per CDR3 protein. The sample contains hundreds of thousands of distinct CDR3 sequences, 8.6% of which appear only once. These same data were also listed under a study on yellow fever vaccine responses in identical twins. That paper states: Twins reportedly appeared to share part of their vaccine T cell response while keeping part individual.

The chain links TRBV20-1 to TRBJ2-7, with a tentative D call TRBD2 (5 bases). This receptor was obtained from a woman aged 18 to 35 in good health. The material sequenced was PBMCs. The CDR3 region has the DNA TGCAGTGCTAGAGATCCGGACTTCTACGAGCAGTACTTC. Its protein product is CSARDPDFYEQYF.